This record looks at one T cell receptor (beta chain) sequence and its context. No antigen is known for it. V was cut by 0 bases and J by 0 bases, with 14 bases left in between. Germline values: CDR1 SGHTA, CDR2 FQGTGA. The CDR3 consists of 17 residues. The treatment denotes: roughly 10-day PBMC culture with coronavirus spike peptide pools or control peptides (ViraFEST assay). Cultured CD4+ T cell DNA was sequenced using the Oncomine TCR Beta short-read assay. TCRdb ran MiXCR on the PCR reads and lists one entry per CDR3 protein. The table lists 9,500 to 15,000 distinct CDR3 sequences, roughly 50% of them singletons. The data originate from a study of vaccination and CD4 T cells after COVID-19.

This TCR was recovered from a human donor with COVID-19. This specimen consisted of cultured CD4+ T cells from blood, obtained after SARS-CoV-2 vaccination. The chain joins TRBV7-3 to TRBJ1-1, with unresolved D. Written as DNA, the CDR3 is TGTGCCAGCAGCTTAACTTCCGATCTATCTATGAACACTGAAGCTTTCTTT. This codes for CASSLTSDLSMNTEAFF.